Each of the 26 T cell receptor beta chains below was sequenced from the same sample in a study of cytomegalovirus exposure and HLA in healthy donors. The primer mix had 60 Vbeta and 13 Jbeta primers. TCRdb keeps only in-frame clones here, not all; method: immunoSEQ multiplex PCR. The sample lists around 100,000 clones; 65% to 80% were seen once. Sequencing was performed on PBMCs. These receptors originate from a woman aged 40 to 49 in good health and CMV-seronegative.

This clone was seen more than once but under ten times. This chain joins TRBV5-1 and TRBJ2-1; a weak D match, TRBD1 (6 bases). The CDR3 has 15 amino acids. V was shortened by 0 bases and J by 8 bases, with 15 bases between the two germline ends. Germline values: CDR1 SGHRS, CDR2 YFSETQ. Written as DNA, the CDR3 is TGCGCCAGCAGCTTGGGATCCGGGACAATCTATGAGCAGTTCTTC. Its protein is CASSLGSGTIYEQFF.

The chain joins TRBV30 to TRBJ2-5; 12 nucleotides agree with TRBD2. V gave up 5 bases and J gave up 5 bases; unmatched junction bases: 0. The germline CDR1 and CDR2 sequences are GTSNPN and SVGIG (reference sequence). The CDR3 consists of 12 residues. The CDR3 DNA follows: TGTGCCTGGGGACTAGCGGGGGAGACCCAGTACTTC. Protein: CAWGLAGETQYF.

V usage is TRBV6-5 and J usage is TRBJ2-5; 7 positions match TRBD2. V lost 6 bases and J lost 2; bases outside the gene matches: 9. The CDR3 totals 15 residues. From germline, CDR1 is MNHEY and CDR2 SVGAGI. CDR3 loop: CASSSPGLVQETQYF. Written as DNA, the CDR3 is TGTGCCAGCAGCTCCCCAGGACTAGTACAAGAGACCCAGTACTTC.

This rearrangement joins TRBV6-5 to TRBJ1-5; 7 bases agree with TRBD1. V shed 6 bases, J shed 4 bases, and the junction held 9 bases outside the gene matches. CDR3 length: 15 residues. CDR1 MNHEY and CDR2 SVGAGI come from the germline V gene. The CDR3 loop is CASSRRQGRNQPQHF. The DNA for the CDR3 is TGTGCCAGCAGCCGACGACAGGGTAGGAATCAGCCCCAGCATTTT.

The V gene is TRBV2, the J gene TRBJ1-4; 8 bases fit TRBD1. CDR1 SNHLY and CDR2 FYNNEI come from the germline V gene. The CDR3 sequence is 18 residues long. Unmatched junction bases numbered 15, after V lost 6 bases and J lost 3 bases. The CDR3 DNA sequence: TGTGCCAGCAGCATGAGGAGGACAGGGATCGGATCTAATGAAAAACTGTTTTTT. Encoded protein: CASSMRRTGIGSNEKLFF. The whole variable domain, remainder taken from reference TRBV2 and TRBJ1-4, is EPEVTQTPSHQVTQMGQEVILRCVPISNHLYFYWYRQILGQKVEFLVSFYNNEISEKSEIFDDQFSVERPDGSNFTLKIRSTKLEDSAMYFCASSMRRTGIGSNEKLFFGSGTQLSVL.

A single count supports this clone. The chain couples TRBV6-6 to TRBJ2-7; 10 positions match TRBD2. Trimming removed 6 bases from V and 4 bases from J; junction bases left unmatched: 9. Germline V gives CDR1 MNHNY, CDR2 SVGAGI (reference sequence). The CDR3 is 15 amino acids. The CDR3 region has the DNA TGTGCCAGCAGGGCCGAGCGGGAGGGAGGGTACGAGCAGTACTTC. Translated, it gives CASRAEREGGYEQYF.

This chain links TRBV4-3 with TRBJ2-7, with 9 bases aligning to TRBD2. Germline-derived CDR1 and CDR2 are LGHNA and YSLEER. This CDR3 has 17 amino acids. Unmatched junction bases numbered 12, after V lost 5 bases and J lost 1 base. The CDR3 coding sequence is TGCGCCAGCAGCTTCCGAGCGGGGGGAGAGCCGTCCTACGAGCAGTACTTC. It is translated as CASSFRAGGEPSYEQYF.

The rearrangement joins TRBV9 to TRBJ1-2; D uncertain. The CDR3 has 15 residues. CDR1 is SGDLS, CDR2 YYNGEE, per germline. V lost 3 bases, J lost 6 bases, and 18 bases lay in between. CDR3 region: CASSAQRSGIHGYTF. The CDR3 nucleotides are TGTGCCAGCAGCGCTCAGAGATCCGGGATCCATGGCTACACCTTC.

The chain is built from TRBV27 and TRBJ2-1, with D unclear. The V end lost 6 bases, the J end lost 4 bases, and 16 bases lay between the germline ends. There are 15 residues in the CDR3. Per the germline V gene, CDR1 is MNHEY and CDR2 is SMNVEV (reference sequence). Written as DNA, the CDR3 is TGTGCCAGCAGCCTCACTAACAACCCTTACAATGAGCAGTTCTTC. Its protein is CASSLTNNPYNEQFF.

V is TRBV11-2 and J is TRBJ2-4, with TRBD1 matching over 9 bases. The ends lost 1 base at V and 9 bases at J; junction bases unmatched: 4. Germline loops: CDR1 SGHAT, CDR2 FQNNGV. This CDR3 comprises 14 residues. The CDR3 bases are TGTGCCAGCAGCTTAGGAAGACAGGGGGGCATTCAGTACTTC. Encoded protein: CASSLGRQGGIQYF.

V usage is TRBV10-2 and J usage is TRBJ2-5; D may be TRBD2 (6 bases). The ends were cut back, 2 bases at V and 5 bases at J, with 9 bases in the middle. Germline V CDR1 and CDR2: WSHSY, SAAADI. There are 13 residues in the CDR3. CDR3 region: CASSEAGRETQYF. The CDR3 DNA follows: TGCGCCAGCAGTGAGGCGGGAAGGGAGACCCAGTACTTC.

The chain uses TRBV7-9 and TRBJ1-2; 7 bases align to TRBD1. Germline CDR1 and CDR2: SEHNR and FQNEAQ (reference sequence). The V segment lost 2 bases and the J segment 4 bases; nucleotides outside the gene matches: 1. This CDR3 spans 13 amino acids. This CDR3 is CASSLPGGYGYTF. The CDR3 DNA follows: TGTGCCAGCAGCTTACCAGGGGGCTATGGCTACACCTTC.

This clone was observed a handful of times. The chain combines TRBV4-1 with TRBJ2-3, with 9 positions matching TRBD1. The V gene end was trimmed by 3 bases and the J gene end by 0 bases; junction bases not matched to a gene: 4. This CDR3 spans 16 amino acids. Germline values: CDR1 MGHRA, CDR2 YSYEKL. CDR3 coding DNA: TGCGCCAGCAGCCACCCCGGGACAGGGAGCACAGATACGCAGTATTTT. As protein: CASSHPGTGSTDTQYF.

In DNA, the CDR3 is TGTGCCAGCAGTTCGGGACAAAACCCTTATAATGAAAAACTGTTTTTT. Translation: CASSSGQNPYNEKLFF. The rearrangement uses TRBV6-5 and TRBJ1-4, with D tentatively TRBD1 (6 bases). The V end lost 4 bases, the J end lost 4 bases, and 16 bases lay between the germline ends. This CDR3 has 16 residues. The V gene's germline CDR1 is MNHEY and CDR2 SVGAGI.

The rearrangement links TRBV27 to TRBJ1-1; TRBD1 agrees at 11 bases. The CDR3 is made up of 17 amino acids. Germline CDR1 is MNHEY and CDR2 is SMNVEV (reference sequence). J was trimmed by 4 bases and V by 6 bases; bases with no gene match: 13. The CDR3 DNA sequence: TGTGCCAGCAGCGCCTCCGGGACAGGGGGTGGAAGCACTGAAGCTTTCTTT. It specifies CASSASGTGGGSTEAFF.

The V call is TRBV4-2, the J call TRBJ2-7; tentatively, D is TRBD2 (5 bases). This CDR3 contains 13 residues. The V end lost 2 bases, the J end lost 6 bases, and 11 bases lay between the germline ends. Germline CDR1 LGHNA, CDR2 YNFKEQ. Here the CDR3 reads CASSQTRNSEQYF. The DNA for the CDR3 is TGTGCCAGCAGCCAAACTAGGAACAGCGAGCAGTACTTC.

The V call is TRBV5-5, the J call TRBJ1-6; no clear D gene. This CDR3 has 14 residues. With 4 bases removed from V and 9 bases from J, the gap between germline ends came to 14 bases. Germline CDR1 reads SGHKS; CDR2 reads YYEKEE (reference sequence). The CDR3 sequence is CASSERPGGSPLHF. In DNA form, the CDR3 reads TGTGCCAGCAGCGAGAGGCCGGGAGGTTCACCCCTCCACTTT.

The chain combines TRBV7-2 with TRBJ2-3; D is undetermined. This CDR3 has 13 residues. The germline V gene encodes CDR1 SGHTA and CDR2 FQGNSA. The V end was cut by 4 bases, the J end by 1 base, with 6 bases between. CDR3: CASSSQGTDTQYF. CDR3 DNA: TGTGCCAGCAGCTCCCAGGGCACAGATACGCAGTATTTT.

In DNA form, the CDR3 reads TGCGCCAGCAGTCCTGTGGCAGGGGCATCTGAGCAGTACTTC. It encodes CASSPVAGASEQYF. The V gene is TRBV5-1, the J gene TRBJ2-7, with D possibly matching TRBD1 (6 bases). Germline-derived CDR1 and CDR2 are SGHRS and YFSETQ. V was clipped by 5 bases and J by 7 bases, with 19 bases between them. This CDR3 contains 14 residues.

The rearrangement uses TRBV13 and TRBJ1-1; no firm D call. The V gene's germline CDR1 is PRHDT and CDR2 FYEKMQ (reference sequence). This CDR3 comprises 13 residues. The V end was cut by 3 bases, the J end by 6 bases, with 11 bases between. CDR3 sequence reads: CASSFRWAAEAFF. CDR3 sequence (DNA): TGTGCCAGCAGCTTCCGTTGGGCCGCTGAAGCTTTCTTT.

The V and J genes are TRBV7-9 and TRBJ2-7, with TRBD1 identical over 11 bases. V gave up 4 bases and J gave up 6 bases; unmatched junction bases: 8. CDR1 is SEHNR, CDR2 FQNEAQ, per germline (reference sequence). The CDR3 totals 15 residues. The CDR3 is CASSSSGTGGGEQYF. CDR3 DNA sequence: TGTGCCAGCAGCTCCTCCGGGACAGGGGGTGGCGAGCAGTACTTC. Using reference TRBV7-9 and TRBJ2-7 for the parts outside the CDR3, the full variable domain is DTGVSQNPRHKITKRGQNVTFRCDPISEHNRLYWYRQTLGQGPEFLTYFQNEAQLEKSRLLSDRFSAERPKGSFSTLEIQRTEQGDSAMYLCASSSSGTGGGEQYFGPGTRLTVT.

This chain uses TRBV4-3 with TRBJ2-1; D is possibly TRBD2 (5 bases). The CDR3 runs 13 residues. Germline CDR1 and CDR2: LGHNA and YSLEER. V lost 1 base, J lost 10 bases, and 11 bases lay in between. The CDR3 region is CASSQAPGKEQFF. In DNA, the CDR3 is TGCGCCAGCAGCCAAGCTCCGGGAAAAGAGCAGTTCTTC.

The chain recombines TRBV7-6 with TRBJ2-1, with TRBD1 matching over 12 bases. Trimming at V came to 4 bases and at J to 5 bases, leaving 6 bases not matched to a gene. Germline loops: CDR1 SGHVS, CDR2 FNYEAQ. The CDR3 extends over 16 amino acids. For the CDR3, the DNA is TGTGCCAGCAGCTACCGGGACAGGGGGCTTAACAATGAGCAGTTCTTC. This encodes CASSYRDRGLNNEQFF.

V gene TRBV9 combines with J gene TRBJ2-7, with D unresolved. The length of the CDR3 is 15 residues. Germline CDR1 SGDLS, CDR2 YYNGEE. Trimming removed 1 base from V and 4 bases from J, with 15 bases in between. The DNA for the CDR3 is TGTGCCAGCAGCGTAAGTCCCAAAGCCGTTTACGAGCAGTACTTC. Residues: CASSVSPKAVYEQYF.

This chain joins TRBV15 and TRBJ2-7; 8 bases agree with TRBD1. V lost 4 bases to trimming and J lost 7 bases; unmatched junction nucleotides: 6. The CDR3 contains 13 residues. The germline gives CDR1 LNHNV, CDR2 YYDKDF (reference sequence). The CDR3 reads CATSKSRDREQYF. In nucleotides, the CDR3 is TGTGCCACCAGCAAGTCCCGGGACAGGGAGCAGTACTTC.

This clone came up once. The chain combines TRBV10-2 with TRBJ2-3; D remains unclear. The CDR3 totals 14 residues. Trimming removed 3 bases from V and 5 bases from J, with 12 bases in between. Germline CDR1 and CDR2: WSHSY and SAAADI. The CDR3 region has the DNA TGCGCCAGCAGTGATACTGGGTGGAGAGATACGCAGTATTTT. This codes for CASSDTGWRDTQYF.